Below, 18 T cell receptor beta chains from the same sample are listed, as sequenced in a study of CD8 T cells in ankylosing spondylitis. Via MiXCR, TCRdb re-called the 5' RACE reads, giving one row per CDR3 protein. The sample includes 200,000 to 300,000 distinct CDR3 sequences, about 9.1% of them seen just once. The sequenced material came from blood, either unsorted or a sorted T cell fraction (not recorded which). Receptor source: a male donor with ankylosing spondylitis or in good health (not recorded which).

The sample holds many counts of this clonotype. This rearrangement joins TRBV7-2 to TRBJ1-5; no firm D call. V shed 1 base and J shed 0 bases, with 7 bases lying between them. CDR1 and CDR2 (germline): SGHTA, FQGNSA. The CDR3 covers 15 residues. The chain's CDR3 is CASSLDVYSNQPQHF. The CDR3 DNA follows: TGTGCCAGCAGCTTAGACGTGTATAGCAATCAGCCCCAGCATTTT.

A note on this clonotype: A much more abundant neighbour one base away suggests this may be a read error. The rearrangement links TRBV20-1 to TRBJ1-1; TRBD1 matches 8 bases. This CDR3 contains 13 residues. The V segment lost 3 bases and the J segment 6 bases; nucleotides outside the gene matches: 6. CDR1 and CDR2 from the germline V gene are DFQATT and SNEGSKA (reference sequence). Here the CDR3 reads CSARDRVYPEAFF. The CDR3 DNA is TGCAGTGCTAGGGACAGGGTTTACCCTGAAGCTTTCTTT.

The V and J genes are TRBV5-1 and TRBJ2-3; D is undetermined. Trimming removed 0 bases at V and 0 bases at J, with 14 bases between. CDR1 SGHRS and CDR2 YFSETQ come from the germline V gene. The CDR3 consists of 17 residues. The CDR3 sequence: CASSLGFRVSSTDTQYF. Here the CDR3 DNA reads TGCGCCAGCAGCTTGGGTTTCCGGGTCTCTAGCACAGATACGCAGTATTTT.

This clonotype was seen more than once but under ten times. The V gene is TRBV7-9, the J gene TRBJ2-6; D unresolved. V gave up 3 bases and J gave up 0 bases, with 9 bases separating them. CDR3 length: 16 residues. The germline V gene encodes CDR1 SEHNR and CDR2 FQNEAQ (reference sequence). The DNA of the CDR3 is TGTGCCAGCAGCTTTTCCCAGAGCTCTGGGGCCAACGTCCTGACTTTC. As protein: CASSFSQSSGANVLTF. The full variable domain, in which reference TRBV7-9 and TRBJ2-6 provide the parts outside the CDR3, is DTGVSQNPRHKITKRGQNVTFRCDPISEHNRLYWYRQTLGQGPEFLTYFQNEAQLEKSRLLSDRFSAERPKGSFSTLEIQRTEQGDSAMYLCASSFSQSSGANVLTFGAGSRLTVL.

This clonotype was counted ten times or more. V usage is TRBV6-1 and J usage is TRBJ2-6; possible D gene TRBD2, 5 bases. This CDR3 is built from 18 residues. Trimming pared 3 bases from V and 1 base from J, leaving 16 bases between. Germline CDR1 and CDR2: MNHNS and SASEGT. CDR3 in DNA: TGTGCCAGCAGTGACAGTCCGGGGTGGTCTTCTGGGGCCAACGTCCTGACTTTC. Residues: CASSDSPGWSSGANVLTF.

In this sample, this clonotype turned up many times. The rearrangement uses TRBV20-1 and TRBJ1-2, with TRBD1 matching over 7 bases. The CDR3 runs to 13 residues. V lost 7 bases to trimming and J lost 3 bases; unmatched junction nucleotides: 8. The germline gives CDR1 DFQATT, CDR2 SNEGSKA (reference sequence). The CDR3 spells CSVTGAGDYGYTF. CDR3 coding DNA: TGCAGTGTAACAGGGGCAGGGGACTATGGCTACACCTTC.

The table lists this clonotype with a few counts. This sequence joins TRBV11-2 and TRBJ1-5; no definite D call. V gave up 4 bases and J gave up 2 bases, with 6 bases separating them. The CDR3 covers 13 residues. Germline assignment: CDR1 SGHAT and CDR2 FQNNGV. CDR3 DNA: TGTGCCAGCAGCTCCTCCGGCAATCAGCCCCAGCATTTT. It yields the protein CASSSSGNQPQHF.

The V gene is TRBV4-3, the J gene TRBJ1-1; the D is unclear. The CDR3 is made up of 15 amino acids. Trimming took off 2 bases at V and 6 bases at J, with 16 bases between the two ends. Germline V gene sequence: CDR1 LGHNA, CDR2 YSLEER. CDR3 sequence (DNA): TGCGCCAGCAGCCAATATTCGGGGAGAAGTTCTGAAGCTTTCTTT. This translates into CASSQYSGRSSEAFF.

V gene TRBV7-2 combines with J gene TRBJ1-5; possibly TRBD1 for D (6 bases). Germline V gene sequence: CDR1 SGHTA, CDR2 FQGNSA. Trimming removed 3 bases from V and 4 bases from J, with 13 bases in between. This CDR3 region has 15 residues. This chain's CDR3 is CASSFGGAGNQPQHF. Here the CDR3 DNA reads TGTGCCAGCAGCTTTGGGGGGGCGGGAAATCAGCCCCAGCATTTT.

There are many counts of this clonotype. CDR3 bases: TGTGCCATCAGTGAACGTAGCGGGGACTCCTACGAGCAGTACTTC. Its translation: CAISERSGDSYEQYF. This chain uses TRBV10-3 with TRBJ2-7; 8 bases map to TRBD2. The CDR3 has 15 amino acids. Germline V gene sequence: CDR1 ENHRY, CDR2 SYGVKD. Trimming took 3 bases from V and 0 from J; bases not matched to a gene: 4.

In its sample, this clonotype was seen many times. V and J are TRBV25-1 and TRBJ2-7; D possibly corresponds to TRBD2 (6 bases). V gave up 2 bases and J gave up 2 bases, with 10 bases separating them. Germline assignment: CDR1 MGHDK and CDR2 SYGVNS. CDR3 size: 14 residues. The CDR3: CASSEVGGTYEQYF. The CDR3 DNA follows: TGTGCCAGCAGTGAAGTTGGCGGGACCTACGAGCAGTACTTC.

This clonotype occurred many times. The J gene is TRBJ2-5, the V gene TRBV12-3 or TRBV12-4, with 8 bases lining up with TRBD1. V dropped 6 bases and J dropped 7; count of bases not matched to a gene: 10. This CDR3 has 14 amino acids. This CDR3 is CASSVDRAIGTQYF. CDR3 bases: TGTGCCAGCAGCGTGGACAGGGCTATAGGGACCCAGTACTTC.

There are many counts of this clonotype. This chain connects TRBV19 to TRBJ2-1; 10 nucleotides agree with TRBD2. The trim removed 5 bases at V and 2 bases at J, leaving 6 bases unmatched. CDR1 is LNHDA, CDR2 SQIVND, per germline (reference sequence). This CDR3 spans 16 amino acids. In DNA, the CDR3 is TGTGCCAGTAGTCCTAGCGGGAGAGGCGCCTACAATGAGCAGTTCTTC. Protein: CASSPSGRGAYNEQFF.

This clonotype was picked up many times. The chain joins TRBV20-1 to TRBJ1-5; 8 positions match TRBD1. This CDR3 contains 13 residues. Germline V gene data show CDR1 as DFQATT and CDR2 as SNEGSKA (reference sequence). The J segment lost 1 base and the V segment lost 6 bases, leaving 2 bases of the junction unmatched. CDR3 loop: CSARQGSNQPQHF. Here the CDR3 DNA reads TGCAGTGCGCGACAGGGGAGCAATCAGCCCCAGCATTTT.

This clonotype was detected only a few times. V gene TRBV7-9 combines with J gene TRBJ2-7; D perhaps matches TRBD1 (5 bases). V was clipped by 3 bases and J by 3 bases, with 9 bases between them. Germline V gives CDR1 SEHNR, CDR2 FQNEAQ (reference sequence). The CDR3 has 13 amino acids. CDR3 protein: CASSFDSYYEQYF. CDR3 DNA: TGTGCCAGCAGCTTTGACAGTTACTACGAGCAGTACTTC.

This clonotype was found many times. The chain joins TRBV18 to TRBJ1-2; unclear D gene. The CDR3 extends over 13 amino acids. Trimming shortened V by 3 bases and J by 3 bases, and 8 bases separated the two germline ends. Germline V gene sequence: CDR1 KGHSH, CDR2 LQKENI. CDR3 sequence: CASSPVGDYGYTF. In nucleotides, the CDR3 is TGTGCCAGCTCACCCGTCGGGGACTATGGCTACACCTTC.

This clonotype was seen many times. The CDR3 sequence is CASGMGTSGYNEQFF. The DNA for the CDR3 is TGTGCTAGTGGGATGGGGACTAGCGGTTACAATGAGCAGTTCTTC. The gene calls are TRBV12-5 and TRBJ2-1, with 11 nucleotides matching TRBD2. The CDR3 sequence is 15 residues long. Germline lookup yields CDR1 LGHNT and CDR2 FRNRAP. V lost 6 bases and J lost 4; bases outside the gene matches: 5.

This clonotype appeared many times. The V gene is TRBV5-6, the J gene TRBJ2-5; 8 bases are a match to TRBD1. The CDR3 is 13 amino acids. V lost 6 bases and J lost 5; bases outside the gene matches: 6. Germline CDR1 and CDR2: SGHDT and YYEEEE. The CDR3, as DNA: TGTGCCAGCAATGCAGGGGGCCTGGAGACCCAGTACTTC. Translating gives CASNAGGLETQYF.